A single sample is the source of the 9 T cell receptor beta chains below, sequenced in a study of blood T cells in healthy people across ages (dated by TCRdb to 2013 to 2016). Libraries were made using 5' RACE. TCRdb lists the instrument as Illumina HiSeq 2500. A second PCR of about 6 to 11 cycles was performed with a sample-barcoded 5' primer and a J-beta primer mix. TCRdb applied fastp at Q25 and MiXCR to the public reads, then kept only in-frame beta chains. Duplicate CDR3 protein sequences are folded into a single record with the most common DNA and genes. The sample contains 500,000 to 700,000 distinct CDR3 sequences, roughly 31% of them found a single time. Around a sixth of the sample is taken by the ten largest. Input material: blood. These receptors were obtained from a woman older than 75 in good health.

At least ten counts were recorded for this clonotype. The V gene is TRBV6-5, the J gene TRBJ2-3; D tentatively reads TRBD1 or TRBD2 (5 bases each). V dropped 6 bases and J dropped 1 base, with 14 bases sitting between them. The CDR3 is made up of 15 amino acids. In germline, CDR1 is MNHEY, CDR2 SVGAGI. CDR3 protein: CASRRRDGGTDTQYF. The CDR3 DNA sequence: TGTGCCAGCAGGCGCCGGGACGGGGGCACAGATACGCAGTATTTT.

In this sample, this clonotype turned up a few times. The rearrangement uses TRBV28 and TRBJ1-1, with D possibly matching TRBD1 (6 bases). Trimming left V 10 bases short and J 5 bases short, with 17 bases between. In germline, CDR1 is MDHEN, CDR2 SYDVKM. The CDR3 has 13 amino acids. The CDR3 region has the DNA TGTGCCATCGGGGGACACGGCGGGACTGAAGCTTTCTTT. This codes for CAIGGHGGTEAFF.

This clonotype was observed a handful of times. The chain joins TRBV28 to TRBJ2-7; no firm D call. Trimming removed 4 bases at V and 0 bases at J, with 16 bases between. Looked up from germline, CDR1 is MDHEN and CDR2 is SYDVKM. The CDR3 has 16 residues. CDR3 coding DNA: TGTGCCAGCAGTTCCCCACGCAGGACGAACTCCTACGAGCAGTACTTC. This gives the protein CASSSPRRTNSYEQYF.

At least ten counts were recorded for this clonotype. The rearrangement joins TRBV20-1 to TRBJ2-4, with D perhaps TRBD2 (6 bases). The CDR3 is 14 residues long. Germline values: CDR1 DFQATT, CDR2 SNEGSKA (reference sequence). The V and J ends lost 6 bases and 1 base respectively, with 13 bases between them. CDR3 nucleotides: TGCAGTGCCTATGGAGGGGATGCCAAAAACATTCAGTACTTC. It encodes CSAYGGDAKNIQYF.

As for this clonotype: It may be a read error: a sequence one base away is much more abundant. V gene TRBV20-1 combines with J gene TRBJ1-5; D is unresolved. The CDR3 has 14 residues. Germline values: CDR1 DFQATT, CDR2 SNEGSKA (reference sequence). V was cut by 2 bases and J by 1 base, with 9 bases left in between. Here the CDR3 DNA reads TGCAGTGCTAGAACCTCGACGAGCAATCAGCCCCAGCATTTT. Translated: CSARTSTSNQPQHF.

The sample holds many counts of this clonotype. V is TRBV30 and J is TRBJ2-7, with D perhaps matching TRBD1 (6 bases). The CDR3 is made up of 13 amino acids. The V and J ends lost 4 bases and 5 bases respectively, with 15 bases between them. The germline CDR1 and CDR2 sequences are GTSNPN and SVGIG (reference sequence). This CDR3 is CAWMRQGLHEQYF. The DNA for the CDR3 is TGTGCCTGGATGCGGCAGGGGTTGCACGAGCAGTACTTC. Together with reference TRBV30 and TRBJ2-7, the CDR3 gives the full variable domain: SQTIHQWPATLVQPVGSPLSLECTVEGTSNPNLYWYRQAAGRGLQLLFYSVGIGQISSEVPQNLSASRPQDRQFILSSKKLLLSDSGFYLCAWMRQGLHEQYFGPGTRLTVT.

This clonotype was counted at least ten times. The genes are TRBV20-1 and TRBJ1-2, with D uncertain. The CDR3 totals 11 residues. The germline V gene has CDR1 DFQATT and CDR2 SNEGSKA (reference sequence). Trimming cost V 4 bases and J 3 bases, with 6 bases left between them. This CDR3 reads CSANPDYGYTF. The CDR3 DNA follows: TGCAGTGCTAACCCCGACTATGGCTACACCTTC.

This clonotype came up many times. The rearrangement links TRBV3-1 to TRBJ2-3; TRBD2 aligns across 9 bases. V shed 4 bases, J shed 0 bases, and the junction held 8 bases outside the gene matches. The CDR3 is 17 residues long. Germline-derived CDR1 and CDR2 are LGHDT and YNNKEL (reference sequence). This CDR3 is CASSRLTSGTSTDTQYF. DNA of the CDR3: TGTGCCAGCAGCCGACTGACTAGCGGCACTAGCACAGATACGCAGTATTTT.

For this clonotype: This could be a read error, since a much larger clone is one nucleotide away. The gene calls are TRBV2 and TRBJ2-5; 8 bases map to TRBD2. V dropped 4 bases and J dropped 11; count of bases not matched to a gene: 15. This CDR3 region has 15 residues. Germline loops: CDR1 SNHLY, CDR2 FYNNEI. CDR3 residues: CASSAGRGANNEQYF. The CDR3 coding sequence is TGTGCCAGCAGTGCGGGGCGGGGGGCCAACAATGAGCAGTACTTC.